This T cell receptor beta chain was found in a study of cytomegalovirus exposure and HLA in healthy donors. Repertoires were generated with immunoSEQ multiplex PCR, while TCRdb's copy carries only in-frame clones and drops some. The table shows about 110,000 clones, with 70% to 90% occurring only once. The sequence came from a woman aged 18 to 35 in good health and CMV-seronegative. The sequenced sample was PBMCs.

This CDR3 is CASSSTGYTEAFF. The DNA of the CDR3 is TGTGCCAGCAGCTCCACAGGGTACACTGAAGCTTTCTTT. This chain joins TRBV7-2 and TRBJ1-1; tentatively, D is TRBD1 (6 bases). Germline loops: CDR1 SGHTA, CDR2 FQGNSA. CDR3 size: 13 residues. Deletions cut 4 bases from V and 3 bases from J, with 9 bases between. Combining the CDR3 with reference TRBV7-2 and TRBJ1-1 gives the whole variable domain GAGVSQSPSNKVTEKGKDVELRCDPISGHTALYWYRQSLGQGLEFLIYFQGNSAPDKSGLPSDRFSAERTGGSVSTLTIQRTQQEDSAVYLCASSSTGYTEAFFGQGTRLTVV.